The 8 T cell receptor beta chains presented below share a single source sample, sequenced in a study of cytomegalovirus exposure and HLA in healthy donors. The PCR made use of 60 Vbeta and 13 Jbeta primers. Libraries were prepared by immunoSEQ multiplex PCR; TCRdb keeps only in-frame clonotypes and omits some of them. Of roughly 100,000 clones listed, roughly 83% are singletons. Sequenced material: PBMCs. These receptors were obtained from a man aged 35 to 55 in good health and CMV-seronegative.

The V gene is TRBV7-9, the J gene TRBJ1-6; D unclear. This CDR3 has 15 residues. Germline assignment: CDR1 SEHNR and CDR2 FQNEAQ (reference sequence). V was shortened by 2 bases and J by 5 bases, with 10 bases between the two germline ends. The CDR3 bases are TGTGCCAGCAGCTTAAACTCGGGAGATAATTCACCCCTCCACTTT. It is translated as CASSLNSGDNSPLHF.

The chain uses TRBV18 and TRBJ2-5; possibly TRBD1 for D (5 bases). V was shortened by 6 bases and J by 5 bases, with 10 bases between the two germline ends. The CDR3 loop spans 12 amino acids. In germline, CDR1 is KGHSH, CDR2 LQKENI. CDR3: CASSSQGETQYF. Written as DNA, the CDR3 is TGTGCCAGCTCCTCGCAGGGCGAGACCCAGTACTTC.

The chain recombines TRBV7-9 with TRBJ1-6; D remains unclear. CDR1 and CDR2 (germline): SEHNR, FQNEAQ (reference sequence). This CDR3 spans 14 amino acids. The V end lost 3 bases, the J end lost 8 bases, and 11 bases lay between the germline ends. CDR3: CASSFSGIHSPLHF. Here the CDR3 DNA reads TGTGCCAGCAGCTTTTCCGGGATCCATTCACCCCTCCACTTT.

The chain links TRBV7-6 to TRBJ2-3; D unclear. CDR3 length: 13 amino acids. Germline V gene sequence: CDR1 SGHVS, CDR2 FNYEAQ. V was cut by 0 bases and J by 6 bases, with 7 bases left in between. CDR3 residues: CASSLAVSDTQYF. In DNA form, the CDR3 reads TGTGCCAGCAGCTTAGCTGTATCCGATACGCAGTATTTT.

This clone was counted only a few times. The gene calls are TRBV7-9 and TRBJ1-5; 9 bases align to TRBD1. This CDR3 is 15 amino acids long. Unmatched junction bases numbered 8, after V lost 6 bases and J lost 5 bases. CDR1 is SEHNR and CDR2 is FQNEAQ in the germline V gene (reference sequence). For the CDR3, the DNA is TGTGCCAGCAGTACCGGGACAGGGATCCATCAGCCCCAGCATTTT. This translates into CASSTGTGIHQPQHF.

V usage is TRBV30 and J usage is TRBJ1-5; D is ambiguous. Trimming cost V 2 bases and J 7 bases, with 6 bases left between them. The CDR3 runs 11 residues. The germline CDR1 and CDR2 sequences are GTSNPN and SVGIG (reference sequence). The CDR3 DNA reads TGTGCCTGGAGTTCGGGACAGCCCCAGCATTTT. It yields the protein CAWSSGQPQHF.

This clone was counted a single time. The chain carries TRBV30 and TRBJ1-6; D is possibly TRBD1 (6 bases). Germline assignment: CDR1 GTSNPN and CDR2 SVGIG (reference sequence). V lost 7 bases to trimming and J lost 4 bases, with 11 bases between them. The CDR3 contains 13 residues. The CDR3 coding sequence is TGTGCCTTTAACAGGGAATATAATTCACCCCTCCACTTT. Protein product: CAFNREYNSPLHF. Full variable domain (outside the CDR3, taken from reference TRBV30 and TRBJ1-6): SQTIHQWPATLVQPVGSPLSLECTVEGTSNPNLYWYRQAAGRGLQLLFYSVGIGQISSEVPQNLSASRPQDRQFILSSKKLLLSDSGFYLCAFNREYNSPLHFGNGTRLTVT.

The chain has TRBV10-2 and TRBJ2-5, with 9 nucleotides matching TRBD2. Germline lookup yields CDR1 WSHSY and CDR2 SAAADI. V was clipped by 6 bases and J by 5 bases; unmatched bases: 13. This CDR3 is built from 16 residues. CDR3 sequence: CASRSPRGGASETQYF. Here the CDR3 DNA reads TGCGCCAGCAGGAGCCCTCGCGGGGGGGCCTCGGAGACCCAGTACTTC.